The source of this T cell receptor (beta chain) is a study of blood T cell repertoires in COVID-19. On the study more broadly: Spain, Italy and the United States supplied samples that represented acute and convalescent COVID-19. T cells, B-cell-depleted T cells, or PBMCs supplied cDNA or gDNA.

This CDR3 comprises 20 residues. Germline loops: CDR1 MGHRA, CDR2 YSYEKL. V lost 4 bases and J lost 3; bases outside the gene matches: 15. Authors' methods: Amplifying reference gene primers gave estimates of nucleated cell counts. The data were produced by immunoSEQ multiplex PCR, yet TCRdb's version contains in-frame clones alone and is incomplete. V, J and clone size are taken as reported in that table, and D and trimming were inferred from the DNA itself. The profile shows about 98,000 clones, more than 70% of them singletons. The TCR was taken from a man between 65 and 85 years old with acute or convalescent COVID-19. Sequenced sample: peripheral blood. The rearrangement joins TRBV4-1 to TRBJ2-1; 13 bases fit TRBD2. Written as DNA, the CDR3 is TGCGCCAGCAGCCGGAGACAGGGACTAGCGGGACAGGCGCGCTACAATGAGCAGTTCTTC. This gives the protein CASSRRQGLAGQARYNEQFF.